This entry is about one TCR beta chain. Its antigen remains unknown. PBMCs served as the source from which CD4+ and CD8+ T cells were sorted. The source of the sample is a study of CD8+ T cells in alopecia areata. Findings and limits, study-wide: Compared with mice, patients displayed less clear TCR sharing, possibly for HLA-related reasons. It was lesional scalp, especially alopecia totalis/universalis, that showed higher clonality than normal scalp.

The CDR3 is made up of 16 amino acids. Germline CDR1 is SQVTM and CDR2 is ANQGSEA. Trimming cost V 1 base and J 1 base, with 14 bases left between them. Extracted RNA was reverse transcribed into cDNA, the sequencing template. Some clones are missing from TCRdb's copy, which holds only in-frame ones; the method was immunoSEQ multiplex PCR. The profile shows approximately 150,000 clones, more than 55% of them singletons. The sequence was collected from a human donor in good health. The sequenced sample was CD8+ T cells sorted from blood. The chain carries TRBV29-1 and TRBJ2-4, with D perhaps assigned TRBD1 or TRBD2 (6 bases each). This CDR3 is CSVEAPGARAKNIQYF. CDR3 DNA: TGCAGCGTTGAAGCCCCGGGGGCAAGGGCCAAAAACATTCAGTACTTC.